This T cell receptor beta chain was retrieved from a study of T-cell memory formation after mild COVID-19. Findings and limits, study-wide: CD4+ contracting clones were found mainly in CM and EM, and CD8+ ones in EMRA. CD4+ bias marked clones expanding day 15 to 37, unlike balanced contracting clones.

This clonotype turned up a few times. Its antigen is as yet unknown. 5'RACE, which relied on constant-segment primers, yielded TCR alpha and TCR beta cDNA libraries carrying sample barcodes and UMIs. MiXCR was run by TCRdb on the 5' RACE reads, yielding one entry per CDR3 protein. The table shows roughly 200,000 distinct CDR3 sequences, with roughly 17% occurring only once. The V and J ends lost 6 bases and 0 bases, in that order; junction bases with no gene match: 7. CDR3 size: 18 residues. The chain joins TRBV12-3 or TRBV12-4 to TRBJ2-2, with TRBD2 identical over 13 bases. Sequencing used PBMCs or a T cell subset sorted from them (not recorded which). This clonotype was sampled from an adult woman who had mild COVID-19 (a few samples of this study predate the infection). Cell type and time point are not known. The CDR3 nucleotides are TGTGCCAGCAGAAGACTAGCGGGAGGCCTCGCGAACACCGGGGAGCTGTTTTTT. Protein sequence: CASRRLAGGLANTGELFF.